Listed below are T cell receptor beta chains from one sample, sequenced in a study of T cell responses to AZD1222 COVID-19 vaccine. Produced via immunoSEQ multiplex PCR; TCRdb's table is partial and in-frame only. The table has about 100,000 clones, approximately 92% seen once. The sequencing used peripheral blood, collected on day 0 of AZD1222 vaccination. Receptors were obtained from an adult in good health. Each CDR3 is given with its conserved first and last residue.

v_call	j_call	cdr3_aa
TRBV15	TRBJ1-1	CATSSGIRATSPIEAFF
TRBV7-8	TRBJ1-4	CASSLGDRDREKLFF
TRBV7-8	TRBJ2-7	CASSPSGSGPFGEQYF
TRBV11-3	TRBJ2-5	CASSFRGPQETQYF
TRBV19	TRBJ1-6	CASSTSRQGAPLHF
TRBV9	TRBJ1-4	CASSVGRGPREEKLFF
TRBV7-9	TRBJ2-1	CASSLVGVEQFF
TRBV29-1	TRBJ2-7	CSVGIIAEGEQYF
TRBV30	TRBJ2-5	CAWSAPYREEKTQYF
TRBV28	TRBJ2-3	CASSLLPDTSSTDTQYF
TRBV30	TRBJ1-5	CAWSVPGGWQPQHF
TRBV24-1	TRBJ2-5	CATSDRGGETQYF
TRBV13	TRBJ2-6	CASSLVRPGRGPSGANVLTF
TRBV5-6	TRBJ2-1	CASSGTGYYNEQFF
TRBV5-1	TRBJ1-1	CASSQRQQNTEAFF
TRBV7-3	TRBJ2-1	CASSPREGLAGGNEQFF
TRBV11-3	TRBJ2-3	CASSYGLAERTDTQYF
TRBV7-2	TRBJ2-2	CASSSTGELFF
TRBV28	TRBJ1-2	CASSPPGTVEGNTF
TRBV28	TRBJ1-6	CASSLYSRSYNSPLHF
TRBV5-1	TRBJ1-4	CASSSGRTTNEKLFF
TRBV3-1/TRBV3-2	TRBJ2-7	CASSQANPRGVGAYEQYF
TRBV9	TRBJ1-2	CASSGRQYGYGYTF
TRBV9	TRBJ2-2	CASSSGTGDTGELFF
TRBV5-4	TRBJ2-1	CAISGTIYNEQFF
TRBV27	TRBJ1-6	CASSFNNSPLHF
TRBV7-2	TRBJ2-1	CASSVLRTSGEQFF
TRBV20-1	TRBJ1-1	CSAPQDREAFF
TRBV7-7	TRBJ2-5	CASSLQQGGETQYF
TRBV6-5	TRBJ2-7	CASSYRGQGGYEQYF
TRBV7-2	TRBJ1-2	CASSLVAGSNYGYTF
TRBV28	TRBJ1-5	CASSLDTGSSNQPQHF
TRBV7-2	TRBJ1-2	CASSLDRGETSGYTF
TRBV11-2	TRBJ1-2	CASSPGNGYTF
TRBV27	TRBJ2-7	CASRRTEETYEQYF
TRBV27	TRBJ2-7	CASSRKRGADYEQYF
TRBV28	TRBJ1-5	CASSPQGRGEQPQHF
TRBV7-2	TRBJ1-5	CASSPWGGSDQPQHF
TRBV28	TRBJ1-1	CASYETSMNTEAFF
TRBV24-1	TRBJ1-5	CATSEGGHQPQHF
TRBV3-1/TRBV3-2	TRBJ1-1	CASSQGLGTFRGNEAFF
TRBV7-2	TRBJ2-2	CASSRGGATNTGELFF
TRBV7-2	TRBJ1-2	CASSLEGRSYGYTF
TRBV9	TRBJ1-1	CASSVGTPRNTEAFF
TRBV10-3	TRBJ1-1	CAISDWGKDTEAFF
TRBV27	TRBJ1-2	CASSPGRSYGYTF
TRBV21-1	TRBJ2-5	CASSKTWYKQETQYF
TRBV7-2	TRBJ2-1	CASSILAGGPHEQFF